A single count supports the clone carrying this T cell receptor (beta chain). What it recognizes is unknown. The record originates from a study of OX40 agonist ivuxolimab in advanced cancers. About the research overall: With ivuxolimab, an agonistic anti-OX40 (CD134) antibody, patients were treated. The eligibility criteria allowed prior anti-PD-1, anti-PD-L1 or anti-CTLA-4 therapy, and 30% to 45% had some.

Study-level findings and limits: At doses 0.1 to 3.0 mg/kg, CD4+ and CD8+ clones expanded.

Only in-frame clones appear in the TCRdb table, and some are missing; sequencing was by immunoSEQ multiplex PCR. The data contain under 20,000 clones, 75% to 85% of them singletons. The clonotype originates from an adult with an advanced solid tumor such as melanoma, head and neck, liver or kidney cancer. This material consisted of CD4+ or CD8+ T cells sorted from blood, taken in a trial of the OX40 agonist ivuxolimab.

The CDR3 DNA follows: TGTGCCAGCAGCCCCGGACTAGCGGGGGGGGTGAGGCAAGAGACCCAGTACTTC. Its translation: CASSPGLAGGVRQETQYF. The chain employs TRBV7-2 and TRBJ2-5; 15 bases map to TRBD2. Trimming at V came to 5 bases and at J to 2 bases, leaving 9 bases not matched to a gene. The CDR3 contains 18 residues. The germline gives CDR1 SGHTA, CDR2 FQGNSA.